This T cell receptor (beta chain) was recorded in a study of T cells in Graves' hyperthyroidism and ophthalmopathy. Findings and caveats of the study: Among thyroid clonotypes expanded above 0.001, most also appeared in blood.

There were TCR beta CDR3 regions amplified from RNA transcripts. First-round RT-PCR targeting the TCR CDR3 was performed with the HTBI primer set. TCRdb independently ran MiXCR on the multiplex PCR reads; one entry per CDR3 protein. The sample lists around 620,000 distinct CDR3 sequences; about half were seen once. After removal of 4 bases from V and 9 bases from J, the junction contained 14 bases not matched to a gene. This CDR3 comprises 15 residues. Note on this clonotype: Its antigen is unknown.

Investigators excluded patients with uncontrolled infection, other autoimmune disease, pregnancy or lactation. Used for diagnoses were clinical symptoms, serum thyroxine and TRAb, thyroid ultrasound and orbital computed tomography. This clonotype was sampled from an adult woman with Graves' disease, either hyperthyroidism or ophthalmopathy (not recorded which). This chain connects TRBV12-3 or TRBV12-4 to TRBJ2-5; 7 nucleotides agree with TRBD1. Sequenced input: peripheral blood or thyroid tissue (not recorded which). The DNA for the CDR3 is TGTGCCAGCAGTTCGGCTGACAGGGCAGACGGGGCCCAGTACTTC. It specifies CASSSADRADGAQYF.